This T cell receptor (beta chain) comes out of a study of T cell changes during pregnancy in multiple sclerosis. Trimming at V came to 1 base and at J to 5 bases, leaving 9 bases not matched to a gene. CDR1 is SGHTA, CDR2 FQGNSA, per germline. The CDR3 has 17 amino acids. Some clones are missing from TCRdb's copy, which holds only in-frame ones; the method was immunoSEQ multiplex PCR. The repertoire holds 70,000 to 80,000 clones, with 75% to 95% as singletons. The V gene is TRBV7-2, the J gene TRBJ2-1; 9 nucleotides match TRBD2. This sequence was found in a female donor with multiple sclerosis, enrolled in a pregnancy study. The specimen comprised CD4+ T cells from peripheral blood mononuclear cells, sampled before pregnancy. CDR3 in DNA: TGTGCCAGCAGCTTAGGGTTTGGTCTAGCGGGGAACAATGAGCAGTTCTTC. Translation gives CASSLGFGLAGNNEQFF.